Given below is one T cell receptor beta chain in context. The DNA ends 3 residues before the CDR3 does, and the rest of the CDR3 is filled in from the germline J gene. Prevalent HPV16 infections were excluded; only incident single HPV16 infections included. MY09/MY11 PCR detected cervical HPV DNA; dot-blot assigned genotypes. Assay used: immunoSEQ multiplex PCR; TCRdb lists only in-frame clones, some missing. This table lists more than 25,000 clones. The sample is drawn from a study of T cells in women clearing cervical HPV infection. The overall study: Only a few women had HLA typing results available.

CDR3 length: 14 residues. The J segment lost 9 bases and the V segment lost 5 bases, leaving 10 bases of the junction unmatched. Germline V gene data show CDR1 as DFQATT and CDR2 as SNEGSKA (reference sequence). The sample consisted of blood buffy coat. The J gene is TRBJ1-6, the V gene TRBV20-1; 7 nucleotides match TRBD1. The receptor's source is a woman between 18 and 70 years old with a cervical HPV16 infection that either progressed to CIN3+ or cleared (not recorded which). CDR3 region: CSAFRTGAVSPLHF. The sequenced CDR3 bases are TGCAGTGCTTTCCGGACAGGCGCGGTTTCACCC.